The following is a T cell receptor (beta chain) sequence with its context. Its target is not known. The source of the sample is a study of cytomegalovirus exposure and HLA in healthy donors. Whole-study findings and limits: Earlier analysis found most TCR beta V segments productive about 87% or about 30% of the time.

The PCR employed 60 Vbeta primers together with 13 Jbeta primers. The protocol was immunoSEQ multiplex PCR, while the TCRdb copy is restricted to in-frame clones and leaves out a portion. This sample has 85,000 to 120,000 clones; over 70% occur once, and the top ten carry around 2.6%. V was trimmed by 7 bases and J by 2 bases, leaving 12 bases between them. In germline, CDR1 is MGHDK, CDR2 SYGVNS. The length of the CDR3 is 14 residues. The receptor was isolated from a male donor in good health and CMV-seropositive. The material sequenced was PBMCs. V is TRBV25-1 and J is TRBJ1-5, with D tentatively TRBD1 (5 bases). The CDR3 reads CASTAGLGNQPQHF. Here the CDR3 DNA reads TGTGCCAGCACGGCGGGGCTGGGCAATCAGCCCCAGCATTTT.